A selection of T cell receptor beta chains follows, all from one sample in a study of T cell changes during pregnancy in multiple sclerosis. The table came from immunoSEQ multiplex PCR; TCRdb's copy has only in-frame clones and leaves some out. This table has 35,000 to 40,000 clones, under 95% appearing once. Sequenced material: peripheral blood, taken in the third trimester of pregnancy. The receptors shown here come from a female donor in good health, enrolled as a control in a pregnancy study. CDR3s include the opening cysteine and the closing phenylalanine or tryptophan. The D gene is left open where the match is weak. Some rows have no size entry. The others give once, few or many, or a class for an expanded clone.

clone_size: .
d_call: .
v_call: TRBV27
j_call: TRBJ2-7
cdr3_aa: CASRGGQGGYEQYF
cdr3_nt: TGTGCCAGCAGAGGCGGACAGGGAGGGTACGAGCAGTACTTC

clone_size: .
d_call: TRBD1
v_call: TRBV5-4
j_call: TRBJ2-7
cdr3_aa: CASSRDRGQTYEQYF
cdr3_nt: TGTGCCAGCAGTCGCGACAGGGGGCAAACCTACGAGCAGTACTTC

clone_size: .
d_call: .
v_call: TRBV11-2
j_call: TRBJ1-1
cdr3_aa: CASSFGFQANTEAFF
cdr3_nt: TGTGCCAGCAGCTTTGGGTTCCAGGCGAACACTGAAGCTTTCTTT

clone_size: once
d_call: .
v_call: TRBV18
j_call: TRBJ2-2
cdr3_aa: CASSPVHSNTGELFF
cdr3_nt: TGTGCCAGCTCACCCGTGCACAGCAACACCGGGGAGCTGTTTTTT

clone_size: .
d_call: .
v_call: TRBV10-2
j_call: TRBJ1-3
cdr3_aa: CASSEMGPRNTIYF
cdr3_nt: TGCGCCAGCAGTGAGATGGGGCCTCGAAACACCATATATTTT

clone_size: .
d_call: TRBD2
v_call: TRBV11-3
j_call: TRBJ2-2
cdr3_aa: CASSPGSGGGELFF
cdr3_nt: TGTGCCAGCAGCCCAGGAAGCGGGGGCGGGGAGCTGTTTTTT

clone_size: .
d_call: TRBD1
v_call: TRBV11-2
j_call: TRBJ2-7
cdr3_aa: CASSLRDRYYEQYF
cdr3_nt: TGTGCCAGCAGCCTCAGGGACAGATACTACGAGCAGTACTTC

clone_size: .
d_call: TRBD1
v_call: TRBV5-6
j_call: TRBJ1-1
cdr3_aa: CASSMDHRGSTEAFF
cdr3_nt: TGTGCCAGCAGCATGGATCACAGGGGGAGTACTGAAGCTTTCTTT

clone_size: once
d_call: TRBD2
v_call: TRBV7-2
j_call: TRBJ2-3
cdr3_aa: CASSLELAGGYTQYF
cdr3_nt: TGTGCCAGCAGCTTAGAATTAGCGGGGGGGTATACGCAGTATTTT

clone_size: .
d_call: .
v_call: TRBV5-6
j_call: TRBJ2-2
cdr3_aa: CASSLRGSNTGELFF
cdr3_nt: TGTGCCAGCAGCTTGAGAGGATCGAACACCGGGGAGCTGTTTTTT

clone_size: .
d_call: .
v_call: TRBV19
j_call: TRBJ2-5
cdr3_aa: CASSTSYQETQYF
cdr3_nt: TGTGCCAGTAGTACCTCGTACCAAGAGACCCAGTACTTC

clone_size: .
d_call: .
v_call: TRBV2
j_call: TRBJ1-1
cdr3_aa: CAGGGDLNTEAFF
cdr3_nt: TGTGCCGGGGGGGGCGATTTGAACACTGAAGCTTTCTTT

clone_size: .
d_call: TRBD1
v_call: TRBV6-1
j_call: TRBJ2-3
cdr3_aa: CAILQGARTDTQYF
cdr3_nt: TGTGCCATCCTACAGGGGGCGCGGACAGATACGCAGTATTTT

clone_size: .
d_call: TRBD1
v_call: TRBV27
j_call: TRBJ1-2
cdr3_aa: CASSKLSTGGNYGYTF
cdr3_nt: TGTGCCAGCAGTAAGCTTTCGACAGGGGGCAACTATGGCTACACCTTC

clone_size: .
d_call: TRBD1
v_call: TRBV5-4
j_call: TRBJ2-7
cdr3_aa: CASSASGQGGYEQYF
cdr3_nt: TGTGCCAGCAGCGCCTCGGGACAGGGCGGGTACGAGCAGTACTTC

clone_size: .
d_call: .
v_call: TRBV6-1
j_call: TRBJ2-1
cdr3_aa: CASSEVGGYNEQFF
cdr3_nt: TGTGCCAGCAGTGAAGTTGGAGGGTACAATGAGCAGTTCTTC

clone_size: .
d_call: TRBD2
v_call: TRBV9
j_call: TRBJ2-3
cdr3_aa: CASTPRGRTDTQYF
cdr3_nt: TGTGCCAGCACCCCTCGCGGGAGAACAGATACGCAGTATTTT

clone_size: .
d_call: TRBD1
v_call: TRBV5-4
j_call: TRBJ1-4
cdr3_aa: CASSSAPGQSNEKLFF
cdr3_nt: TGTGCCAGCAGCTCGGCCCCGGGACAGTCTAATGAAAAACTGTTTTTT

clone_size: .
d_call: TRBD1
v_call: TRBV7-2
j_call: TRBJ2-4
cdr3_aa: CASSPGGGQGNIQYF
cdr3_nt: TGTGCCAGCAGCCCAGGGGGGGGACAGGGTAACATTCAGTACTTC

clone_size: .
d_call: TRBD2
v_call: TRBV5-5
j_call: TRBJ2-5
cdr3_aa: CASSLVAGGPSETQYF
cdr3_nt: TGTGCCAGCAGCTTGGTAGCGGGAGGGCCTTCAGAGACCCAGTACTTC

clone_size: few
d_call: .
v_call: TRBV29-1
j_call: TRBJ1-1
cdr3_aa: CSVGPGMANTEAFF
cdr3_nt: TGCAGCGTTGGACCAGGGATGGCGAACACTGAAGCTTTCTTT

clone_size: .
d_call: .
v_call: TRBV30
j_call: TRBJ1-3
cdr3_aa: CAWRLQGSGNTIYF
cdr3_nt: TGTGCCTGGAGGCTACAGGGCTCTGGAAACACCATATATTTT

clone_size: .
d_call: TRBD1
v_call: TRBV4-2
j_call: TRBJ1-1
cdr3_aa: CASSQGTGGLGTEAFF
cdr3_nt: TGTGCCAGCAGCCAAGGCACAGGGGGTTTGGGTACTGAAGCTTTCTTT

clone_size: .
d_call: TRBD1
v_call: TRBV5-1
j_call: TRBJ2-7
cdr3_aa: CASRNTGVYEQYF
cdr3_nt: TGCGCCAGCCGAAATACAGGGGTCTACGAGCAGTACTTC

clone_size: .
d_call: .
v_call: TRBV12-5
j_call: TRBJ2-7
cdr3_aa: CASGLQESYEQYF
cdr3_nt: TGTGCTAGTGGTTTGCAGGAATCCTACGAGCAGTACTTC

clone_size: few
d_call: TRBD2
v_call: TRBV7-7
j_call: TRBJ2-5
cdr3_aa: CASSLARLAGGQETQYF
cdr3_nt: TGTGCTAGCAGCTTAGCGAGACTAGCGGGAGGACAAGAGACCCAGTACTTC

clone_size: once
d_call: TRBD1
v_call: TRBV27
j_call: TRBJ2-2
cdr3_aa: CASSLPGQGADTGELFF
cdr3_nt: TGTGCCAGCAGTTTACCCGGACAGGGGGCGGACACCGGGGAGCTGTTTTTT

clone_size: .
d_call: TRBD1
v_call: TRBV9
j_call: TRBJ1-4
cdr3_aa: CASSVAGQGYEKLFF
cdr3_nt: TGTGCCAGCAGCGTAGCGGGACAGGGGTATGAAAAACTGTTTTTT

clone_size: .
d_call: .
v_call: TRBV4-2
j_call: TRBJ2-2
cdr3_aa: CASSQVGPTTMFTGELFF
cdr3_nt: TGTGCCAGCAGCCAGGTGGGGCCGACGACCATGTTCACCGGGGAGCTGTTTTTT

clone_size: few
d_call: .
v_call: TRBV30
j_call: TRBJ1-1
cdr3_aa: CAWENGGRAFF
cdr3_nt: TGTGCCTGGGAGAATGGAGGAAGGGCTTTCTTT

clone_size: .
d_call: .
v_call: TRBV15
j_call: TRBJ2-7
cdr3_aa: CATSRARGSSYEQYF
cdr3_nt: TGTGCCACCAGCAGAGCCCGAGGTAGCTCCTACGAGCAGTACTTC

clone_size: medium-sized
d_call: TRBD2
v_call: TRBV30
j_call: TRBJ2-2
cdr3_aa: CAWRGLAGEAGELFF
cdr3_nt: TGTGCCTGGAGGGGACTAGCGGGAGAGGCCGGGGAGCTGTTTTTT

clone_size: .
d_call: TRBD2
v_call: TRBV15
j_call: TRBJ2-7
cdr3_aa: CATSRDLPATSGGPYEQYF
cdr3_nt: TGTGCCACCAGCAGAGATCTCCCTGCCACAAGCGGGGGCCCCTACGAGCAGTACTTC

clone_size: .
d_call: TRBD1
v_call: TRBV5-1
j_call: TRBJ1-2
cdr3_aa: CASSPGTGGKYGYTF
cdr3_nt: TGCGCCAGCAGCCCCGGGACAGGGGGGAAATATGGCTACACCTTC

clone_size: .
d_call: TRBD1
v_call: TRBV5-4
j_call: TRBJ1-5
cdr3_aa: CASSRDRENHSNQPQHF
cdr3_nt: TGTGCCTCCTCCCGGGACAGGGAAAACCATAGCAATCAGCCCCAGCATTTT

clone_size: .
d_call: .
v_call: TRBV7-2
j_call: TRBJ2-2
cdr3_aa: CASSSTANTGELFF
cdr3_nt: TGTGCCAGCAGCTCTACAGCGAACACCGGGGAGCTGTTTTTT

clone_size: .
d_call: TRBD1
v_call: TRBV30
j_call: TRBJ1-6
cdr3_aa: CAWMRQGVYSPLHF
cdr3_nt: TGTGCCTGGATGCGGCAGGGGGTTTATTCACCCCTCCACTTT

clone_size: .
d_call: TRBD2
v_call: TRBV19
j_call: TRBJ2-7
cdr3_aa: CASQPGLAGGSEQYF
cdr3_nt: TGTGCCAGTCAACCGGGACTAGCGGGAGGGAGCGAGCAGTACTTC

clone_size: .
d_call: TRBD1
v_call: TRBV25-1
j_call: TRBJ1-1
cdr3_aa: CASRDRVYTEAFF
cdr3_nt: TGTGCCAGCAGGGACAGGGTGTACACTGAAGCTTTCTTT

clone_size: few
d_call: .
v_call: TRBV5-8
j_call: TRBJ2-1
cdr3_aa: CASSPQWNLGGTYNEQFF
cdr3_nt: TGTGCCAGCAGTCCTCAGTGGAATTTGGGGGGTACCTACAATGAGCAGTTCTTC

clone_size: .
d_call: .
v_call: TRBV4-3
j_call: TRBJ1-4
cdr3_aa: CASSQVGQTTNEKLFF
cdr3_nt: TGCGCCAGCAGCCAGGTCGGACAGACAACTAATGAAAAACTGTTTTTT

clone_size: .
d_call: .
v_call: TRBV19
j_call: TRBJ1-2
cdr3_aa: CASSKQGNYGYTF
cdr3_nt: TGTGCCAGTAGTAAGCAGGGAAACTATGGCTACACCTTC

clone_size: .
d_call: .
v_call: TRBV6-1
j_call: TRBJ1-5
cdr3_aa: CASSPLQGSNQPQHF
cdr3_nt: TGTGCCAGCAGTCCTCTCCAGGGTAGCAATCAGCCCCAGCATTTT

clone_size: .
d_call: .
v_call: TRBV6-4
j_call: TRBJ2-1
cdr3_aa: CASSDSSRQVNEQFF
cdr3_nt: TGTGCCAGCAGTGACTCTTCCCGCCAGGTGAATGAGCAGTTCTTC